The 2 T cell receptor beta chains listed next were all sequenced from one sample in a study of blood T cell repertoires in COVID-19. Measured with immunoSEQ multiplex PCR; TCRdb has only the in-frame clones, and not every one. The sample has hundreds of thousands of clones, 80% to 90% seen once; the top ten hold roughly 3.2%. The specimen sequenced was PBMCs or T cells enriched from blood (not recorded which). The receptors shown here come from a woman aged 45-59 years in a cohort exposed to, infected with or recovered from COVID-19 (not recorded which).

CDR3 sequence: CASSLVLFNYGYTF. CDR3 in DNA: TGTGCCAGCAGCTTAGTTCTGTTTAACTATGGCTACACCTTC. The V gene is TRBV7-9, the J gene TRBJ1-2; D uncertain. The germline gives CDR1 SEHNR, CDR2 FQNEAQ (reference sequence). V lost 1 base, J lost 1 base, and 7 bases lay in between. The CDR3 sequence is 14 residues long.

The rearrangement uses TRBV28 and TRBJ2-1, with 12 bases that match TRBD2. Looked up from germline, CDR1 is MDHEN and CDR2 is SYDVKM. The ends lost 3 bases at V and 0 bases at J; junction bases unmatched: 3. The CDR3 spans 17 residues. This chain's CDR3 is CASSLPSGGASYNEQFF. In DNA form, the CDR3 reads TGTGCCAGCAGTTTGCCTAGCGGGGGGGCCTCCTACAATGAGCAGTTCTTC.